This record concerns one T cell receptor (beta chain) sequence. The CDR3 has 16 amino acids. The germline V gene has CDR1 SGHTA and CDR2 FQGTGA. Trimming removed 1 base from V and 2 bases from J, with 15 bases in between. Across over 20 US areas, participants ranged in age from about 18 to 100 years. The method was immunoSEQ multiplex PCR; TCRdb's version includes in-frame clones alone and lacks a portion of them. The data show 250,000 to 300,000 clones, roughly 90% seen once. This entry belongs to a study of blood T cell repertoires in COVID-19. V is TRBV7-3 and J is TRBJ2-7; maybe TRBD1 (6 bases). This TCR derives from a woman aged 25 to 39 who had recovered from COVID-19. The sample was PBMCs or T cells enriched from blood (not recorded which). The CDR3 loop is CASSLSDRIPTYEQYF. The CDR3 coding sequence is TGTGCCAGCAGCTTAAGCGACAGGATCCCCACCTACGAGCAGTACTTC. The whole variable domain, filled in from reference TRBV7-3 and TRBJ2-7, reads GAGVSQTPSNKVTEKGKYVELRCDPISGHTALYWYRQSLGQGPEFLIYFQGTGAADDSGLPNDRFFAVRPEGSVSTLKIQRTERGDSAVYLCASSLSDRIPTYEQYFGPGTRLTVT.